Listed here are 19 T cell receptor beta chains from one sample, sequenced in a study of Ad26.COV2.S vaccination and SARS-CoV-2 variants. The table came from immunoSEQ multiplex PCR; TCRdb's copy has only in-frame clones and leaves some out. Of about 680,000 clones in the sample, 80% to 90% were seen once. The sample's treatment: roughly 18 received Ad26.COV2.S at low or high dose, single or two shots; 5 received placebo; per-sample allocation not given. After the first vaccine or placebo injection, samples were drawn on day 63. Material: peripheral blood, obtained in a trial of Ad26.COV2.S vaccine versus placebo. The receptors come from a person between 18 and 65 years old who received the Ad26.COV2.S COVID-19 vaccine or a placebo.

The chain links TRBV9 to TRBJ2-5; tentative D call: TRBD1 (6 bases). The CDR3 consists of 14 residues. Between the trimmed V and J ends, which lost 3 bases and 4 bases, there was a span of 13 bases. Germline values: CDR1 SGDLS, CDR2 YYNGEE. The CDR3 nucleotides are TGTGCCAGCAGCGCAGCAACAGGGTTAGAGACCCAGTACTTC. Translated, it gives CASSAATGLETQYF.

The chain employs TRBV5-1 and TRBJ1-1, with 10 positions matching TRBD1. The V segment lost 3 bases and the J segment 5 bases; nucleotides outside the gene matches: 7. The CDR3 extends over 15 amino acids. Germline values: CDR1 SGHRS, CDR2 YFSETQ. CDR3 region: CASSSQTGGGTEAFF. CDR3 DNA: TGCGCCAGCAGCTCCCAGACAGGGGGCGGAACTGAAGCTTTCTTT. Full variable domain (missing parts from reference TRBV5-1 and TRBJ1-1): KAGVTQTPRYLIKTRGQQVTLSCSPISGHRSVSWYQQTPGQGLQFLFEYFSETQRNKGNFPGRFSGRQFSNSRSEMNVSTLELGDSALYLCASSSQTGGGTEAFFGQGTRLTVV.

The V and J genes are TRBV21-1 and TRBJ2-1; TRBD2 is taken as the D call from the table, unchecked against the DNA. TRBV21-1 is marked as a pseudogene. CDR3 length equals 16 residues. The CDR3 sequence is CASKAGGRVGHNEQFF. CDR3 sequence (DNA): TGTGCCAGCAAAGCGGGAGGTCGGGTGGGGCACAATGAGCAGTTCTTC.

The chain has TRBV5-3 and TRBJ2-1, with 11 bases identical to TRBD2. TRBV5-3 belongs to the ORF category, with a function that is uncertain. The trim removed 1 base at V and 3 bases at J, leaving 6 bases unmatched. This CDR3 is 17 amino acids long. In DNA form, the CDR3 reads TGTGCCAGAAGCTTGTATCGTACTAGCGGGGGCTACAATGAGCAGTTCTTC. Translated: CARSLYRTSGGYNEQFF.

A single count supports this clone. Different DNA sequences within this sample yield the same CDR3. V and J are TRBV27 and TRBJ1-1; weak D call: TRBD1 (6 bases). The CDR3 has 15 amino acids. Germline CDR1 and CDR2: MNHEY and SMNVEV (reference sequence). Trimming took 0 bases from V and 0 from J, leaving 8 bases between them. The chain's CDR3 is CASSLSRTVNTEAFF. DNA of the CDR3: TGTGCCAGCAGTTTATCAAGGACAGTGAACACTGAAGCTTTCTTT.

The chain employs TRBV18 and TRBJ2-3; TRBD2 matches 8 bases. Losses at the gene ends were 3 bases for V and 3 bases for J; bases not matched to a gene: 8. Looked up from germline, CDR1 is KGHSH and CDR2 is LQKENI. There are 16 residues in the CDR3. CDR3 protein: CASSPGLKRETDTQYF. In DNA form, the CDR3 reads TGTGCCAGCTCACCGGGCTTGAAGCGGGAGACAGATACGCAGTATTTT.

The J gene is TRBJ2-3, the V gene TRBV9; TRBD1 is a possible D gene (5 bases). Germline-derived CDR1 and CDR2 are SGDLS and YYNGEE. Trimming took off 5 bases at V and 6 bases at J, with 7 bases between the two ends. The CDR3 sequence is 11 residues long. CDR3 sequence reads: CASRGADTQYF. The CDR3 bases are TGTGCCAGCAGAGGGGCGGATACGCAGTATTTT.

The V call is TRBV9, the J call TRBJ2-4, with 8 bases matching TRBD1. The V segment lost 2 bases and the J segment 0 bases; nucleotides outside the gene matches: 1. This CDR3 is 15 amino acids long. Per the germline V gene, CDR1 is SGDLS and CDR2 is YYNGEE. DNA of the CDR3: TGTGCCAGCAGCGTCGACAGGGGAGCCAAAAACATTCAGTACTTC. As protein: CASSVDRGAKNIQYF.

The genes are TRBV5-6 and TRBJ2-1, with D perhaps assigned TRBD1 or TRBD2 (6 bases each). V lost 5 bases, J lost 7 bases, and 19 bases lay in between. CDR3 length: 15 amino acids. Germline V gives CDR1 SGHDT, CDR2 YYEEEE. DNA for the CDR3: TGTGCCAGCAGTCGAACAGAAACAGGGAGGAATGAGCAGTTCTTC. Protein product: CASSRTETGRNEQFF.

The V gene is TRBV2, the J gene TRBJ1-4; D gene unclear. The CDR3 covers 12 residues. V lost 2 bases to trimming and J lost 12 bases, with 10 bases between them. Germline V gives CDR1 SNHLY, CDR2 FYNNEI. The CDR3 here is CASSEHGRELFF. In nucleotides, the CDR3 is TGTGCCAGCAGTGAACATGGCCGGGAACTGTTTTTT.

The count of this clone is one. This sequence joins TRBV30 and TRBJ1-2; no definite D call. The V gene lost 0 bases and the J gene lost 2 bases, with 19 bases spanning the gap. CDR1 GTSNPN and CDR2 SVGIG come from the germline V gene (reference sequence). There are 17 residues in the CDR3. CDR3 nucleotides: TGTGCCTGGAGTGTAAAAGTTCGGAGCGTTTCCAACTATGGCTACACCTTC. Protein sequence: CAWSVKVRSVSNYGYTF.

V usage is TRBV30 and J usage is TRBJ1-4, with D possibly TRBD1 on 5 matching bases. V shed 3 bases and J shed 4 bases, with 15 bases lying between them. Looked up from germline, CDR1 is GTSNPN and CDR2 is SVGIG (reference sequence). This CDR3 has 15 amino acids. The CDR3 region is CAWSPRSGGNEKLFF. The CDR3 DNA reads TGTGCCTGGAGCCCACGGAGTGGGGGTAATGAAAAACTGTTTTTT.

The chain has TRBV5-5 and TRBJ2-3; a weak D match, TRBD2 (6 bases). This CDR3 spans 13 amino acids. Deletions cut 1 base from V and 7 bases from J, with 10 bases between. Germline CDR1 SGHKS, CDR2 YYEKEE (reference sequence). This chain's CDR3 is CASSLSRDYTQYF. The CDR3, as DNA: TGTGCCAGCAGCTTGTCGCGGGATTATACGCAGTATTTT.

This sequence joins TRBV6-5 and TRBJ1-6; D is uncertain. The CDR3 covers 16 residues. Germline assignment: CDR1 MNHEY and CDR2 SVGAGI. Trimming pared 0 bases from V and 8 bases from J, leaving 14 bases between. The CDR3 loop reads CASSYSGLRIDSPLHF. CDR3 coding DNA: TGTGCCAGCAGTTACTCAGGACTCAGGATAGATTCACCCCTCCACTTT.

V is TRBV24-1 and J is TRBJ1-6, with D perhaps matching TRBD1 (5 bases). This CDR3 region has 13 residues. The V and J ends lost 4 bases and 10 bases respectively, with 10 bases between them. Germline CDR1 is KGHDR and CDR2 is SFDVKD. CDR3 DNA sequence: TGTGCCACCAGTGAAGGGGACGGATCACCCCTCCACTTT. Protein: CATSEGDGSPLHF.

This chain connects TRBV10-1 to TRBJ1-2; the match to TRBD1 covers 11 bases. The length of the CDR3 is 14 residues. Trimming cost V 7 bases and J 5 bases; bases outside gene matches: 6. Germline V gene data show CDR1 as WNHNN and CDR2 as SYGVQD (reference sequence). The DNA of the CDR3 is TGCGCCAGCACGGGACAGGGGGGACGATATGGCTACACCTTC. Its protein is CASTGQGGRYGYTF.

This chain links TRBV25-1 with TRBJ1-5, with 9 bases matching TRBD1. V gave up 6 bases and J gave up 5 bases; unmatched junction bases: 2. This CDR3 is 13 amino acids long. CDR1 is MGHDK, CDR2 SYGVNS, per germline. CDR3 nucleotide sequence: TGTGCCAGCAGACAGGGGGCCGATCAGCCCCAGCATTTT. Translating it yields CASRQGADQPQHF.

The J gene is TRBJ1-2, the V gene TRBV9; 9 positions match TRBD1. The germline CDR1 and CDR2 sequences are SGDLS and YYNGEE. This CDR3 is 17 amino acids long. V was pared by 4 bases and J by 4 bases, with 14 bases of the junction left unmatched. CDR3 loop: CASSPPAGTGPTYGYTF. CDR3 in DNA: TGTGCCAGCAGCCCCCCCGCTGGGACAGGGCCAACCTATGGCTACACCTTC. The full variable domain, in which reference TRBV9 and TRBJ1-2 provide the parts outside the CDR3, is DSGVTQTPKHLITATGQRVTLRCSPRSGDLSVYWYQQSLDQGLQFLIQYYNGEERAKGNILERFSAQQFPDLHSELNLSSLELGDSALYFCASSPPAGTGPTYGYTFGSGTRLTVV.

The CDR3: CASSLFGVGGNTEAFF. The CDR3 nucleotides are TGTGCCAGCAGCTTGTTCGGCGTCGGGGGTAACACTGAAGCTTTCTTT. J is TRBJ1-1 and V is TRBV5-6; TRBD1 might be the D (5 bases). CDR1 is SGHDT and CDR2 is YYEEEE in the germline V gene. V lost 1 base to trimming and J lost 2 bases, with 15 bases between them. The CDR3 has 16 residues.